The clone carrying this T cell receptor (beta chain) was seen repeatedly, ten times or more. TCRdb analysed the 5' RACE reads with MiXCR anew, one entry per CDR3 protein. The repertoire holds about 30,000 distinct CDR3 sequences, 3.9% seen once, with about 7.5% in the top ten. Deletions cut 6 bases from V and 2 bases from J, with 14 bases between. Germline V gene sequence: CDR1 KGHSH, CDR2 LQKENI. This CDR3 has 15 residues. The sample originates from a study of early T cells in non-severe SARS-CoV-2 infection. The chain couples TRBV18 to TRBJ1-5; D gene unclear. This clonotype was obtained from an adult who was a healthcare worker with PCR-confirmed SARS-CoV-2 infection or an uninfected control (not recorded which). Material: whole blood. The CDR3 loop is CASSPAGNGNQPQHF. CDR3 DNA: TGTGCCAGCTCCCCGGCTGGGAACGGCAATCAGCCCCAGCATTTT.